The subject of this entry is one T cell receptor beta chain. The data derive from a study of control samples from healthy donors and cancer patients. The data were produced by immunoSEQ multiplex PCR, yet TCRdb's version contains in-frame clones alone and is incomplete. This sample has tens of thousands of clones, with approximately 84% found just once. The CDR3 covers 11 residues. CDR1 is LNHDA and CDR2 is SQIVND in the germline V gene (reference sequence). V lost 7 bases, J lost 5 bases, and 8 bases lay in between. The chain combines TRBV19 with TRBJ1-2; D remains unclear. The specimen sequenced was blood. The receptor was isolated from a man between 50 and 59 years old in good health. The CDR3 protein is CASTSEYGYTF. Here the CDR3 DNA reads TGTGCCAGTACCTCGGAGTATGGCTACACCTTC. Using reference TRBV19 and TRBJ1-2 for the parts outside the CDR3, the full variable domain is DGGITQSPKYLFRKEGQNVTLSCEQNLNHDAMYWYRQDPGQGLRLIYYSQIVNDFQKGDIAEGYSVSREKKESFPLTVTSAQKNPTAFYLCASTSEYGYTFGSGTRLTVV.